This entry concerns a single T cell receptor beta chain. Its antigen is unidentified. TCRbeta library construction was performed incorporating unique molecular identifiers. MiXCR was run by TCRdb on the PCR reads, yielding one entry per CDR3 protein. The sample has 80,000 or so distinct CDR3 sequences; roughly an eighth are singletons. The data were taken from a study of T-cell reconstitution after alpha-beta-depleted transplantation in children. Whole-study findings and limits: Newly made T cells mostly supplied T-cell counts and diversity one year after transplant. Recipient T cells and thymic progenitors that survived gave rise to the high TCRbeta diversity observed at day 60 in some patients.

CDR1 and CDR2 (germline): KGHSH, LQKENI. The CDR3 runs to 16 residues. J was trimmed by 3 bases and V by 1 base; bases with no gene match: 6. The sequence was obtained from a male patient between 2 and 10 years old who had a stem cell transplant for acute lymphoblastic leukemia, so the T cells may come from the graft donor. The gene calls are TRBV18 and TRBJ1-5, with TRBD1 identical over 7 bases. The sample here was PBMCs, mostly from graft donor cells, taken 180 days after TCRalphabeta/CD19-depleted stem cell transplant. CDR3 coding DNA: TGTGCCAGCTCACCACAGGGGGCTAATTTCAATCAGCCCCAGCATTTT. Its protein product is CASSPQGANFNQPQHF.